Shown below are 11 T cell receptor beta chains from a single sample sequenced in a study of blood T cell repertoires in COVID-19. Generated by immunoSEQ multiplex PCR, the TCRdb table keeps only in-frame clones and is missing some. The repertoire consists of 200,000 or so clones, with about 88% occurring once and the leading ten covering 1.9%. The specimen was peripheral blood. Every receptor here comes from a middle-aged man with active or convalescent COVID-19.

The chain joins TRBV5-4 to TRBJ1-5, with D hard to call. This CDR3 spans 14 amino acids. CDR1 is SGHNT, CDR2 YYREEE, per germline (reference sequence). The V gene lost 4 bases and the J gene lost 2 bases, with 10 bases spanning the gap. CDR3 amino acids: CASSTLGGNQPQHF. CDR3 DNA: TGTGCCAGCAGCACGCTGGGCGGCAATCAGCCCCAGCATTTT.

This clone was detected only once. V gene TRBV5-4 combines with J gene TRBJ1-1; the D is unclear. Trimming pared 1 base from V and 1 base from J, leaving 5 bases between. Germline V gene lookup returns CDR1 SGHNT and CDR2 YYREEE (reference sequence). The CDR3 extends over 13 amino acids. The CDR3: CASSLRGNTEAFF. The CDR3 DNA reads TGTGCCAGCAGCTTGCGGGGGAACACTGAAGCTTTCTTT.

The chain recombines TRBV3-1 (or the pseudogene TRBV3-2) with TRBJ1-1; tentative D call: TRBD1 (5 bases). Germline CDR1 reads LGHDT; CDR2 reads YNNKEL (reference sequence). V gave up 7 bases and J gave up 5 bases, with 14 bases separating them. This CDR3 region has 13 residues. The CDR3 loop reads CASTHRGETEAFF. DNA of the CDR3: TGTGCCAGCACACACCGGGGGGAAACTGAAGCTTTCTTT.

The chain combines TRBV28 with TRBJ1-2, with 7 bases lining up with TRBD1. In germline, CDR1 is MDHEN, CDR2 SYDVKM. This CDR3 is built from 13 residues. The V gene end was trimmed by 6 bases and the J gene end by 2 bases; junction bases not matched to a gene: 3. The CDR3 here is CASRSDRNYGYTF. The CDR3 coding sequence is TGTGCCAGCAGATCGGACAGGAACTATGGCTACACCTTC.

The genes are TRBV12-2 and TRBJ2-7; the table gives TRBD2 as D, unverified against the DNA. TRBV12-2 counts as a pseudogene. The CDR3 contains 16 residues. The CDR3 is CASRLVTAGCSYEQYF. The CDR3, as DNA: TGTGCAAGTCGCTTAGTAACAGCGGGATGCTCCTACGAGCAGTACTTC.

The V call is TRBV19, the J call TRBJ2-7; 11 nucleotides agree with TRBD2. Looked up from germline, CDR1 is LNHDA and CDR2 is SQIVND (reference sequence). The CDR3 spans 14 residues. Losses at the gene ends were 6 bases for V and 3 bases for J; bases not matched to a gene: 4. The CDR3 coding sequence is TGTGCCAGTAGCCCCGGGACTAGCGGCTACGAGCAGTACTTC. Its translation is CASSPGTSGYEQYF.

This sequence joins TRBV28 and TRBJ1-5; perhaps TRBD1 as D (5 bases). The V and J ends lost 4 bases and 3 bases respectively, with 10 bases between them. The germline V gene has CDR1 MDHEN and CDR2 SYDVKM. The CDR3 runs 14 residues. The CDR3 DNA reads TGTGCCAGCAGTTCGGGGGGGACCAATCAGCCCCAGCATTTT. Its translation is CASSSGGTNQPQHF.

This clone appeared a single time. The chain uses TRBV7-9 and TRBJ2-1, with D tentatively TRBD2 (7 bases). Germline values: CDR1 SEHNR, CDR2 FQNEAQ (reference sequence). CDR3 length equals 19 residues. Trimming took 5 bases from V and 2 from J, leaving 25 bases between them. CDR3 sequence reads: CASSLNRGANSYTYNEQFF. Written as DNA, the CDR3 is TGTGCCAGCAGCCTCAACCGGGGGGCGAACTCCTATACCTACAATGAGCAGTTCTTC.

This chain connects TRBV19 to TRBJ1-5, with D perhaps TRBD1 (5 bases). The CDR3 has 15 residues. The V gene lost 10 bases and the J gene lost 5 bases, with 21 bases spanning the gap. Germline V CDR1 and CDR2: LNHDA, SQIVND (reference sequence). The CDR3: CATGGSVGTYQPQHF. The CDR3 DNA reads as TGTGCCACGGGGGGTTCGGTTGGGACCTATCAGCCCCAGCATTTT.

The chain carries TRBV28 and TRBJ1-3; tentative D call: TRBD1 (6 bases). The CDR3 runs 16 residues. The germline V gene has CDR1 MDHEN and CDR2 SYDVKM. V lost 4 bases and J lost 5, with 18 bases in between. The CDR3 region is CASSSYYTGGRNTIYF. DNA for the CDR3: TGTGCCAGCAGTTCGTATTATACGGGGGGCAGAAACACCATATATTTT.

This clone has a single count. The rearrangement joins TRBV7-9 to TRBJ2-3; 11 nucleotides match TRBD2. V gave up 2 bases and J gave up 3 bases; unmatched junction bases: 4. CDR3 size: 16 residues. Germline V gives CDR1 SEHNR, CDR2 FQNEAQ (reference sequence). CDR3 loop: CASSLFTSGGTDTQYF. The DNA of the CDR3 is TGTGCCAGCAGCTTATTTACTAGCGGGGGTACAGATACGCAGTATTTT.